Following are 27 T cell receptor beta chains from one sample sequenced in a study of identical twins. TCRdb reprocessed the 5' RACE reads via MiXCR and lists one record per CDR3 protein. The sample consists of 500,000 to 650,000 distinct CDR3 sequences, 20% to 25% of them appearing once. The sample also formed part of further work on yellow fever vaccine responses in identical twins.

Sequenced sample: CD4+ T cells sorted from blood. These receptors originate from a woman in her late teens or twenties in good health.

The chain carries TRBV19 and TRBJ2-2; 8 bases match TRBD2. Germline V lookup: CDR1 LNHDA, CDR2 SQIVND (reference sequence). V was clipped by 6 bases and J by 4 bases; unmatched bases: 4. The CDR3 contains 14 residues. CDR3 DNA: TGTGCCAGTAGCAGCGGGAGTGGCACCGGGGAGCTGTTTTTT. As protein: CASSSGSGTGELFF.

J is TRBJ1-4 and V is TRBV10-3, with D unresolved. The CDR3 has 13 amino acids. Trimming removed 6 bases from V and 8 bases from J, with 13 bases in between. CDR1 and CDR2 from the germline V gene are ENHRY and SYGVKD. This CDR3 is CAIRVGASEKLFF. The CDR3 nucleotides are TGTGCCATCAGAGTGGGAGCCAGCGAAAAACTGTTTTTT.

The rearrangement uses TRBV6-5 and TRBJ2-5; TRBD1 might be the D (5 bases). Trimming cost V 0 bases and J 2 bases, with 13 bases left between them. The CDR3 extends over 16 amino acids. Germline CDR1 and CDR2: MNHEY and SVGAGI. The CDR3 region is CASSYSVGLAQETQYF. The CDR3 coding sequence is TGTGCCAGCAGTTACTCGGTGGGGCTGGCGCAAGAGACCCAGTACTTC.

This clonotype showed up just a few times. The chain is built from TRBV24-1 and TRBJ2-2; 9 positions match TRBD2. The J segment lost 4 bases and the V segment lost 0 bases, leaving 2 bases of the junction unmatched. Germline loops: CDR1 KGHDR, CDR2 SFDVKD. The CDR3 contains 16 residues. The chain's CDR3 is CATSDLPSGVTGELFF. CDR3 nucleotides: TGTGCCACCAGTGATTTGCCTAGCGGGGTCACCGGGGAGCTGTTTTTT.

V is TRBV12-3 or TRBV12-4 and J is TRBJ2-7, with TRBD2 matching 10 bases. This CDR3 is built from 15 residues. Trimming removed 3 bases from V and 5 bases from J; junction bases left unmatched: 7. Here the CDR3 reads CASSFEGLAGDEQYF. DNA for the CDR3: TGTGCCAGCAGTTTTGAGGGTCTAGCGGGAGACGAGCAGTACTTC.

As to this clonotype: At one end, the junction sequence differs from germline, possibly due to a read error. The gene calls are TRBV28 and TRBJ2-2; 12 positions agree with TRBD1. CDR1 MDHEN and CDR2 SYDVKM come from the germline V gene. CDR3 length equals 15 residues. Here the CDR3 DNA reads TGTGCCAGCAGTGGTGGGACAGGGGGCACCTGGGAGCTGTTTTTT. It is translated as CASSGGTGGTWELFF.

The genes are TRBV29-1 and TRBJ2-7; possibly TRBD2 for D (6 bases). Germline-derived CDR1 and CDR2 are SQVTM and ANQGSEA. Trimming removed 1 base from V and 4 bases from J, with 8 bases in between. This CDR3 is 12 amino acids long. CDR3 DNA sequence: TGCAGCGTTGAAGGACTAGGTTACGAGCAGTACTTC. Its translation: CSVEGLGYEQYF.

This clonotype was seen repeatedly, ten times or more. This sequence joins TRBV20-1 and TRBJ2-7, with no clear D. This CDR3 region has 12 residues. From germline, CDR1 is DFQATT and CDR2 SNEGSKA (reference sequence). V gave up 1 base and J gave up 5 bases, with 9 bases separating them. CDR3 DNA: TGCAGTGCTAGAGCCAGAGAGAACGAGCAGTACTTC. This encodes CSARARENEQYF.

Here the CDR3 DNA reads TGTGCCACCAGACAGGGGTGGTCGAATTCACCCCTCCACTTT. Residues: CATRQGWSNSPLHF. The J gene is TRBJ1-6, the V gene TRBV2; 8 bases line up with TRBD1. The CDR3 has 14 amino acids. Germline V gene sequence: CDR1 SNHLY, CDR2 FYNNEI. With V trimmed by 10 bases and J by 7 bases, 9 bases remained unmatched.

The rearrangement links TRBV11-2 to TRBJ2-7; D may be TRBD2 (6 bases). The CDR3 contains 15 residues. Trimming cost V 5 bases and J 1 base, with 15 bases left between them. Germline-derived CDR1 and CDR2 are SGHAT and FQNNGV. CDR3: CASSGNVRGSYEQYF. The CDR3 DNA follows: TGTGCCAGCAGCGGGAATGTGCGGGGTTCCTACGAGCAGTACTTC.

The chain recombines TRBV20-1 with TRBJ2-5; D is possibly TRBD1 (6 bases). The length of the CDR3 is 14 residues. Germline assignment: CDR1 DFQATT and CDR2 SNEGSKA (reference sequence). Trimming left V 3 bases short and J 4 bases short, with 15 bases between. CDR3 nucleotide sequence: TGCAGTGCTAGCGGACATAGGGGGAGAGAGACCCAGTACTTC. This codes for CSASGHRGRETQYF.

This clonotype has ten or more counts. The chain recombines TRBV5-1 with TRBJ2-1; the D is unclear. There are 15 residues in the CDR3. Germline CDR1 SGHRS, CDR2 YFSETQ. V gave up 4 bases and J gave up 5 bases, with 16 bases separating them. CDR3 DNA sequence: TGCGCCAGCAGCCTCCTCGACACCCGAGACAATGAGCAGTTCTTC. Translating it yields CASSLLDTRDNEQFF.

This clonotype has just a few counts. This rearrangement joins TRBV7-2 to TRBJ1-6; 7 nucleotides match TRBD1. Germline V CDR1 and CDR2: SGHTA, FQGNSA. Losses at the gene ends were 5 bases for V and 6 bases for J; bases not matched to a gene: 4. The CDR3 sequence is 14 residues long. CDR3 amino acids: CASSPGTVNSPLHF. CDR3 coding DNA: TGTGCCAGCAGCCCTGGGACAGTTAATTCACCCCTCCACTTT. Combining the CDR3 with reference TRBV7-2 and TRBJ1-6 gives the whole variable domain GAGVSQSPSNKVTEKGKDVELRCDPISGHTALYWYRQSLGQGLEFLIYFQGNSAPDKSGLPSDRFSAERTGGSVSTLTIQRTQQEDSAVYLCASSPGTVNSPLHFGNGTRLTVT.

Only a few counts were recorded for this clonotype. This chain uses TRBV7-9 with TRBJ1-6; D remains ambiguous. The CDR3 extends over 13 amino acids. The germline V and J ends were trimmed by 4 bases and 7 bases, with 8 bases remaining between them. Germline V gives CDR1 SEHNR, CDR2 FQNEAQ (reference sequence). Here the CDR3 reads CASSWPGNSPLHF. The DNA for the CDR3 is TGTGCCAGCAGCTGGCCCGGGAATTCACCCCTCCACTTT.

There are a few counts of this clonotype. The chain couples TRBV2 to TRBJ2-1; TRBD2 matches at 14 bases. Per germline, CDR1 SNHLY and CDR2 FYNNEI. The CDR3 totals 15 residues. The V segment lost 10 bases and the J segment 7 bases; nucleotides outside the gene matches: 9. The CDR3 reads CATTLGLAGENEQFF. CDR3 in DNA: TGTGCCACCACCCTGGGACTAGCGGGAGAGAATGAGCAGTTCTTC.

As DNA, the CDR3 is TGTGCCAGCAGTTTGACTAGCGGGCGGCGCACAGATACGCAGTATTTT. This sequence encodes CASSLTSGRRTDTQYF. The V and J genes are TRBV12-3 or TRBV12-4 and TRBJ2-3; 10 bases fit TRBD2. V shed 3 bases and J 1 base; nucleotides not matched to a gene: 4. There are 16 residues in the CDR3.

The rearrangement joins TRBV5-1 to TRBJ2-5; 7 bases line up with TRBD1. Germline V gene sequence: CDR1 SGHRS, CDR2 YFSETQ. CDR3 size: 14 residues. The V gene end was trimmed by 1 base and the J gene end by 5 bases; junction bases not matched to a gene: 5. CDR3 sequence (DNA): TGCGCCAGCAGCTTGTGGGTACAGGGGGAGACCCAGTACTTC. Encoded protein: CASSLWVQGETQYF.

This clonotype was detected ten times or more. The chain is built from TRBV20-1 and TRBJ2-1; 11 bases agree with TRBD2. CDR1 and CDR2 from the germline V gene are DFQATT and SNEGSKA (reference sequence). The CDR3 is made up of 14 amino acids. Trimming cost V 6 bases and J 8 bases; bases outside gene matches: 9. The chain's CDR3 is CSAISGRARDEQFF. The CDR3 DNA sequence: TGCAGTGCGATTAGCGGGAGGGCCCGTGATGAGCAGTTCTTC.

The genes are TRBV5-1 and TRBJ2-3, with TRBD1 matching 12 bases. CDR1 is SGHRS, CDR2 YFSETQ, per germline. V dropped 0 bases and J dropped 4; count of bases not matched to a gene: 0. This CDR3 spans 15 amino acids. The CDR3 spells CASSLGDRGPDTQYF. CDR3 coding DNA: TGCGCCAGCAGCTTGGGGGACAGGGGGCCAGATACGCAGTATTTT.

CDR3 nucleotides: TGTGCCAGCACCCTAGGAGGTTCCTATAATTCACCCCTCCACTTT. Amino acids: CASTLGGSYNSPLHF. This chain joins TRBV12-3 or TRBV12-4 and TRBJ1-6, with D unclear. Deletions cut 7 bases from V and 1 base from J, with 11 bases between. CDR3 length: 15 residues.

This chain connects TRBV12-3 or TRBV12-4 to TRBJ2-7; 7 positions agree with TRBD1. Unmatched junction bases numbered 7, after V lost 5 bases and J lost 9 bases. The CDR3 spans 12 residues. CDR3: CASSSGTALQYF. The CDR3 bases are TGTGCCAGCAGTAGTGGGACAGCCTTGCAGTACTTC.

CDR3 nucleotides: TGTGCCATCAGTGGGACAGGGGAAGGAGGCTACACCTTC. Protein product: CAISGTGEGGYTF. V and J are TRBV10-3 and TRBJ1-2, with 9 bases matching TRBD1. With V trimmed by 4 bases and J by 8 bases, 5 bases remained unmatched. CDR1 is ENHRY and CDR2 is SYGVKD in the germline V gene. CDR3 size: 13 residues.

This clonotype was seen a handful of times. The V and J genes are TRBV20-1 and TRBJ1-2, with 9 bases lining up with TRBD1. The V gene's germline CDR1 is DFQATT and CDR2 SNEGSKA (reference sequence). Trimming took 5 bases from V and 8 from J; bases not matched to a gene: 9. This CDR3 contains 13 residues. CDR3 amino acids: CSARRDRVTGYTF. The CDR3 nucleotides read TGCAGTGCTCGCCGGGACAGGGTCACCGGCTACACCTTC.

The rearrangement joins TRBV2 to TRBJ2-5; D is ambiguous. Germline values: CDR1 SNHLY, CDR2 FYNNEI. This CDR3 contains 14 residues. V was cut by 0 bases and J by 1 base, with 6 bases left in between. The CDR3 bases are TGTGCCAGCAGTGAAGCCGGGTTCCAAGAGACCCAGTACTTC. It is translated as CASSEAGFQETQYF.

This clonotype has only a few counts. The chain links TRBV20-1 to TRBJ2-7, with TRBD2 matching 10 bases. There are 16 residues in the CDR3. The germline V gene has CDR1 DFQATT and CDR2 SNEGSKA (reference sequence). The V gene end was trimmed by 0 bases and the J gene end by 4 bases; junction bases not matched to a gene: 9. For the CDR3, the DNA is TGCAGTGCTAGAGATTGGCTAGCGGGAGAAGATTACGAGCAGTACTTC. This gives the protein CSARDWLAGEDYEQYF.

This clonotype was observed a single time. The chain recombines TRBV29-1 with TRBJ2-1; no clear D gene. CDR1 and CDR2 from the germline V gene are SQVTM and ANQGSEA. Trimming pared 3 bases from V and 12 bases from J, leaving 3 bases between. The CDR3 totals 8 residues. CDR3 loop: CSVDAQFF. The CDR3 DNA reads as TGCAGCGTTGATGCGCAGTTCTTC.

This rearrangement joins TRBV11-2 to TRBJ2-1, with 8 bases matching TRBD1. This CDR3 is built from 17 residues. V was pared by 5 bases and J by 9 bases, with 18 bases of the junction left unmatched. Germline V lookup: CDR1 SGHAT, CDR2 FQNNGV. The CDR3 protein is CASSRPGQGPLSSEQFF. CDR3 in DNA: TGTGCCAGCAGCCGCCCCGGACAGGGACCTCTATCCAGTGAGCAGTTCTTC.